The sequence of this T cell receptor (beta chain) was determined in a study of cytomegalovirus exposure and HLA in healthy donors. With respect to this clone: The antigen is not known.

Study-wide results and limits: The classifier reportedly diagnosed cytomegalovirus status with high specificity and sensitivity. Later analysis demonstrated an association between a missense DCLRE1C variant and TCR beta V- and J-gene trimming.

Healthy bone marrow donors made up the cohort. The junction had 2 bases not matched to a gene; V was cut back by 3 bases and J by 4 bases. The CDR3 loop spans 14 amino acids. The V gene's germline CDR1 is SEHNR and CDR2 FQNEAQ (reference sequence). This PCR relied on a set of 60 Vbeta primers and 13 Jbeta primers. The repertoire was sequenced with immunoSEQ multiplex PCR; TCRdb's copy has only in-frame clones and lacks some. Of approximately 120,000 clones in the sample, about 80% were seen once. V gene TRBV7-9 combines with J gene TRBJ1-5, with 8 bases matching TRBD1. The origin of this receptor is a woman aged 40 to 50 in good health and CMV-seropositive. The sequencing input was PBMCs. Here the CDR3 DNA reads TGTGCCAGCAGCTTCGACAGGGGTAATCAGCCCCAGCATTTT. This translates into CASSFDRGNQPQHF.